The 2 T cell receptor beta chains below all came from one sample that was sequenced in a study of molecular identifiers for immune sequencing clone quantification. In TCRdb, the PCR reads were re-called with MiXCR into one record per CDR3 protein. Here the sample spans around 480,000 distinct CDR3 sequences, around 25% being singletons. Input material: naive CD8+ T cells from blood, with Jurkat cell RNA spiked in. As to subset: FACS-sorted CD8+CD4-CCR7+CD45RA+ naive T cells. The source is a human donor in good health. Some libraries in this study had Jurkat cell RNA spiked in.

This clonotype has a count of ten or more. The genes are TRBV5-4 and TRBJ1-2; no clear D gene. Germline V CDR1 and CDR2: SGHNT, YYREEE (reference sequence). CDR3 length: 14 amino acids. V was pared by 0 bases and J by 6 bases, with 12 bases between. The CDR3 DNA is TGTGCCAGCAGCTTGGCCTTCAGCGTAAATGGCTACACCTTC. The encoded protein is CASSLAFSVNGYTF.

Only a few counts were recorded for this clonotype. The chain uses TRBV20-1 and TRBJ1-5; perhaps TRBD1 as D (5 bases). Per germline, CDR1 DFQATT and CDR2 SNEGSKA (reference sequence). The ends were cut back, 5 bases at V and 2 bases at J, with 13 bases in the middle. This CDR3 has 14 residues. The chain's CDR3 is CSAVHAGGNQPQHF. The CDR3 DNA sequence: TGCAGTGCTGTACACGCGGGGGGCAATCAGCCCCAGCATTTT.